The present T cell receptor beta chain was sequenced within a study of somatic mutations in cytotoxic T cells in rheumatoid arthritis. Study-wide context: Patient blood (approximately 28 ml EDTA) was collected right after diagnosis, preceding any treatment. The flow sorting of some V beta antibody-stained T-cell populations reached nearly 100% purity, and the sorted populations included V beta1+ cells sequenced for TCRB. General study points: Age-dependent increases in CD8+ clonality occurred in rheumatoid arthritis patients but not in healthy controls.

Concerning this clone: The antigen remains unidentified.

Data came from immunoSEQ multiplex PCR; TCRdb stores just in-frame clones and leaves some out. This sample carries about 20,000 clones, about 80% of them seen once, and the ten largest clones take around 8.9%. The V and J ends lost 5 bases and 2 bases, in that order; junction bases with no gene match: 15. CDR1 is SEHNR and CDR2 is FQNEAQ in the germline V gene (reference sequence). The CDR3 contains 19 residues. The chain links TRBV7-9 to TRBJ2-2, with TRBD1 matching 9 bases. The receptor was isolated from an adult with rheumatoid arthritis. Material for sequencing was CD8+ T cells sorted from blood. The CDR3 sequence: CASSTYLLRQGENTGELFF. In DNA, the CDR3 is TGTGCCAGCAGCACTTACCTATTGCGACAGGGGGAAAACACCGGGGAGCTGTTTTTT.